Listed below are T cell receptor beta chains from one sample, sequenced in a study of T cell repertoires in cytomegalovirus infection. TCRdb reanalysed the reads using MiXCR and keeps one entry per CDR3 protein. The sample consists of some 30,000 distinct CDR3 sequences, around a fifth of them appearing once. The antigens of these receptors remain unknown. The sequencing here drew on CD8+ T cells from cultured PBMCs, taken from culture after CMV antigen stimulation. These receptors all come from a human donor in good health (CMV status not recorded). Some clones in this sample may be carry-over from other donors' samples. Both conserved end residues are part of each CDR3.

CDR3: CASSLREQLANYGYTF
V: TRBV4-1

CDR3: CASSSRDRFGKNIQYF
V: TRBV7-3

CDR3: CASSLTASSANYGYTF
V: TRBV28

CDR3: CASSSGLPEQFF
V: TRBV11-2

CDR3: CASSPRLAGLSSYNEQFF
V: TRBV7-9

CDR3: CASGLVRASGGASGGNEQFF
V: TRBV12-5

CDR3: CASDRGTEAFF
V: TRBV19

CDR3: CSVDIGGEVEKLFF
V: TRBV29-1

CDR3: CASSAGADPYNEQFF
V: TRBV9

CDR3: CASSPAGTSNIQYF
V: TRBV7-9

CDR3: CASGTKASWSGYTF
V: TRBV7-8

CDR3: CASLLTTGHEQFF
V: TRBV6-2/TRBV6-3

CDR3: CASSEGRQGYNQPEHF
V: TRBV6-1

CDR3: CASSEPPGGAHQPQHF
V: TRBV6-1

CDR3: CASSRDRVHQPQHF
V: TRBV28

CDR3: CASTLTVTGGDEAFF
V: TRBV7-2

CDR3: CASQIYEQYF
V: TRBV2

CDR3: CASRVRGSNEKLFF
V: TRBV7-6

CDR3: CASSPPTGVAKNIQYF
V: TRBV7-9

CDR3: CASSQGLRAQPQHF
V: TRBV4-1

CDR3: CASSVVGATGELFF
V: TRBV9

CDR3: CASSLQKYTEAFF
V: TRBV7-2

CDR3: CASSEQKNIQYF
V: TRBV12-3/TRBV12-4

CDR3: CASSFASSYEQYF
V: TRBV7-2

CDR3: CASSLTAGGTGELFF
V: TRBV7-8

CDR3: CASSLSEGGYGYTF
V: TRBV27

CDR3: CSARVGTSGRDEQFF
V: TRBV20-1

CDR3: CAISDYELSEQYF
V: TRBV10-3

CDR3: CASSVRVSTDTQYF
V: TRBV9

CDR3: CASRVAGGSYEQYF
V: TRBV7-2

CDR3: CASSPKEGYNSPLHF
V: TRBV7-9

CDR3: CASSLYRTSGRHEQYF
V: TRBV28

CDR3: CASSQHQGLDEKLFF
V: TRBV14

CDR3: CASSSPQGIESGELFF
V: TRBV4-1

CDR3: CAISEPIGGGETQYF
V: TRBV10-3

CDR3: CASSFGTGLYEQYF
V: TRBV5-6

CDR3: CASSSTVSGANVLTF
V: TRBV6-2/TRBV6-3

CDR3: CASSSRDVDSGANVLTF
V: TRBV5-1

CDR3: CASSYHRARDEKLFF
V: TRBV5-6

CDR3: CASRSGTGGLRRDTEAFF
V: TRBV5-5

CDR3: CATKETQYF
V: TRBV7-8

CDR3: CSAETGGGDQPQHF
V: TRBV20-1

CDR3: CASSLAIAATGELFF
V: TRBV7-2

CDR3: CASSYTDYQPQHF
V: TRBV6-2/TRBV6-3

CDR3: CASSLGQYEQYF
V: TRBV7-9

CDR3: CASSLKSLGNTEAFF
V: TRBV7-2

CDR3: CASTGGFEQYF
V: TRBV7-9

CDR3: CASSLLQGDYGYTF
V: TRBV7-2

CDR3: CATSARDRDYGYTF
V: TRBV15

CDR3: CATSNPGGEPDTQYF
V: TRBV15

CDR3: CASSLTRGTEAFF
V: TRBV7-9